This T cell receptor (beta chain) was found in a study of blood T cell repertoires in COVID-19 (dated by TCRdb to 2020 to 2021). About the full investigation: Collaborator samples came from the United States, Italy and Spain and covered acute and convalescent phases of COVID-19. The repertoires were released in a freely available public database meant as a resource for research on the immune response to SARS-CoV-2. The samples were drawn from two sources: the first 160 participants of the ongoing ImmuneRACE study, and 1,200 or so subjects contributed by 6 global collaborators. Subjects who had been exposed to COVID-19, were actively infected with it, or had recovered from it provided the deeply sampled blood TCRbeta repertoires that made up the dataset. Nearly every sample came with metadata listing a de-identified subject ID, COVID-19 status, age in years and sex. Where available, HLA class I and class II types were obtained from metadata supplied by the sample provider rather than from assay-based typing. The prospective study material was composed of cDNA or gDNA derived from T cells, B-cell-depleted T cells, or PBMCs. Paper-wide results and their limitations: How much clinical and demographic metadata was included differed by source and by participant, and the metadata was provided uncurated.

Concerning this clone itself: No cognate antigen has been identified for it. The input lacks base qualities; no much larger clone sits a single base away.

V drops 0 bases and J drops 4 bases, leaving 13 bases in between. Taken from the germline V gene (reference sequence), the CDR1 and CDR2 loops are GTSNPN and SVGIG. The CDR3 contains 15 residues, cysteine and phenylalanine counted. Only the CDR3 region is kept as DNA, spanning 45 bases read in frame from base 1. Whole blood was collected in K2EDTA tubes by collaborating institutions according to the institutions' own protocols. For TCRbeta analysis, collaborator samples were shipped as frozen whole blood, as isolated PBMCs, or as DNA extracted from either sample type. The immunoSEQ Assay, a bias-controlled multiplex PCR, was used to amplify TCRbeta CDR3 regions from genomic DNA. Per the authors' processing: The number of nucleated cells in each sample was estimated by amplification of reference gene primers within the assay. To quantify the absolute abundance of each unique TCRbeta CDR3 rearrangement, sequence reads were collapsed and filtered. For each sample, productive Simpson clonality was calculated as the square root of Simpson's diversity index over productive rearrangements. TCRdb provides this immuneACCESS table in a form limited to in-frame rearrangements. Some clones are lacking; in checked studies, under half of them reflect an unresolved V gene, and why the rest are absent is not known. Clone size and the V and J calls come from that table; the DNA yielded D and trimming. Here the sample has around 130,000 clones; more than 85% occur a single time. The top ten constitute about 5.8% of the sample.

This TCR was recovered from a human donor in a cohort sampled during active COVID-19. The chain couples TRBV30 to TRBJ1-5; the D segment could be TRBD1, given 6 matching bases. The sample consisted of peripheral blood. CDR3 protein: CAWSVMTGRNQPQHF. The DNA is as follows: TGTGCCTGGAGTGTCATGACAGGTCGGAATCAGCCCCAGCATTTT.